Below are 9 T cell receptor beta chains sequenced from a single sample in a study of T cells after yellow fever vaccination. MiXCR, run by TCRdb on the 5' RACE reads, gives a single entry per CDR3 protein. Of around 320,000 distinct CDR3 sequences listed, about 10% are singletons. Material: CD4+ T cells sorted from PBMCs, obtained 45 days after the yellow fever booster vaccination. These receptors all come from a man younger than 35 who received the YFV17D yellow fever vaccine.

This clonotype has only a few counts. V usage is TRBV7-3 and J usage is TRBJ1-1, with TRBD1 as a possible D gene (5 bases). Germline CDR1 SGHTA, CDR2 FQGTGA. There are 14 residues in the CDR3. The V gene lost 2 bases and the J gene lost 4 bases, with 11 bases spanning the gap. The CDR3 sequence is CASSLYQGITEAFF. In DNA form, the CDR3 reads TGTGCCAGCAGCTTATACCAGGGTATCACTGAAGCTTTCTTT. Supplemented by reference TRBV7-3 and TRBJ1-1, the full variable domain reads GAGVSQTPSNKVTEKGKYVELRCDPISGHTALYWYRQSLGQGPEFLIYFQGTGAADDSGLPNDRFFAVRPEGSVSTLKIQRTERGDSAVYLCASSLYQGITEAFFGQGTRLTVV.

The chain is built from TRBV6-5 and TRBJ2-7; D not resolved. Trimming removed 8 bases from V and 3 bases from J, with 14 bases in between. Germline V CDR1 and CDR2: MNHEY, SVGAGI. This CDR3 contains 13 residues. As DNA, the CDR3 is TGTGCCAGCGGGCGTTTTGAAAACTACGAGCAGTACTTC. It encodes CASGRFENYEQYF.

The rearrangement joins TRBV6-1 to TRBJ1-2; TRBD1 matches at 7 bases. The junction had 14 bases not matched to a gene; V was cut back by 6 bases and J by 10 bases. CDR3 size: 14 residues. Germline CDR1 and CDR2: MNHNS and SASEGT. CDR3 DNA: TGTGCCAGCAGGGGGGACAGTGGTTATGGGTACTACACCTTC. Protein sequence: CASRGDSGYGYYTF.

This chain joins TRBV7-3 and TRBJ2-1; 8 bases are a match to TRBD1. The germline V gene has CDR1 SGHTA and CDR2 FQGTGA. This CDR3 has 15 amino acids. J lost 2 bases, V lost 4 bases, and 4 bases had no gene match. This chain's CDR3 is CASSSQGATYNEQFF. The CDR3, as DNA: TGTGCCAGCAGCTCCCAGGGGGCCACCTACAATGAGCAGTTCTTC.

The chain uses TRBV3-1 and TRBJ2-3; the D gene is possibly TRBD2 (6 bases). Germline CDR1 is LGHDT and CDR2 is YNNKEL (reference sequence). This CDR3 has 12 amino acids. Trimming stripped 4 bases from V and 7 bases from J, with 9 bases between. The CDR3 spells CASSPGEHTQYF. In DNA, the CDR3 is TGTGCCAGCAGCCCGGGGGAACATACGCAGTATTTT.

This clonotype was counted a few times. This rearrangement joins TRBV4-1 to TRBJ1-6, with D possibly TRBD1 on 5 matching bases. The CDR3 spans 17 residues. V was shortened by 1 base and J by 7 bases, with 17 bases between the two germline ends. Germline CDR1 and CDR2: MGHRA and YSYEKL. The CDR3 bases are TGCGCCAGCAGCCAAGGGACACTTTTAGTGCGAAATTCACCCCTCCACTTT. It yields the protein CASSQGTLLVRNSPLHF.

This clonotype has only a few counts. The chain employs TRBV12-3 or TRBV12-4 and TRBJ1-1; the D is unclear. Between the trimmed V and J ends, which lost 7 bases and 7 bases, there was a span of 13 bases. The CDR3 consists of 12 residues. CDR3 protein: CASIGSLDEAFF. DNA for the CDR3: TGTGCCAGCATTGGCAGTTTGGATGAAGCTTTCTTT.

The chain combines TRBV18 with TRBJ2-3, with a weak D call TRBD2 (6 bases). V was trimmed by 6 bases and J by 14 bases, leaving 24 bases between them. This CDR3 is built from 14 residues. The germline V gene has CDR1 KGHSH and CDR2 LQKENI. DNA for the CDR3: TGTGCCAGCTCTCGAGGAGGGGAGGCAGCATCTCGGTATTTT. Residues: CASSRGGEAASRYF.

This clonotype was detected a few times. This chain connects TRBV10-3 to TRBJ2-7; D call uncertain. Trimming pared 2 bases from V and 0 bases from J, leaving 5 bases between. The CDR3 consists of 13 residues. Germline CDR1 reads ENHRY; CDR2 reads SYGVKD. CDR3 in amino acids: CAISEGVSYEQYF. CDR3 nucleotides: TGTGCCATCAGTGAGGGGGTCTCCTACGAGCAGTACTTC.